The 3 T cell receptor beta chains in this list originate from one sample, sequenced in a study of OX40 agonist ivuxolimab in advanced cancers. Here immunoSEQ multiplex PCR was the method, and the copy in TCRdb shows in-frame clones only, minus some. Here the sample spans about 73,000 clones, about nine tenths being singletons. The specimen comprised CD4+ or CD8+ T cells sorted from blood, sampled in a trial of the OX40 agonist ivuxolimab. These receptor sequences come from an adult with an advanced solid tumor such as melanoma, head and neck, liver or kidney cancer.

This chain links TRBV6-4 with TRBJ1-4; D gene ambiguous. Germline CDR1 reads MRHNA; CDR2 reads SNTAGT. Trimming stripped 4 bases from V and 3 bases from J, with 6 bases between. The CDR3 length is 13 residues. CDR3 in amino acids: CASSASPNEKLFF. Here the CDR3 DNA reads TGTGCCAGCAGTGCCAGCCCTAATGAAAAACTGTTTTTT.

The V gene is TRBV11-2, the J gene TRBJ1-1; D is unclear. The CDR3 runs to 15 residues. V was trimmed by 0 bases and J by 1 base, leaving 9 bases between them. Per the germline V gene, CDR1 is SGHAT and CDR2 is FQNNGV. The CDR3 here is CASSLEAAANTEAFF. The CDR3 bases are TGTGCCAGCAGCTTAGAAGCGGCGGCGAACACTGAAGCTTTCTTT.

V and J are TRBV6-1 and TRBJ2-5, with 9 bases identical to TRBD2. The V and J ends lost 4 bases and 5 bases, in that order; junction bases with no gene match: 17. Per germline, CDR1 MNHNS and CDR2 SASEGT. The CDR3 is made up of 18 amino acids. The CDR3 protein is CASSAEGWREGKRETQYF. CDR3 nucleotide sequence: TGTGCCAGCAGTGCGGAAGGTTGGCGGGAGGGCAAGAGGGAGACCCAGTACTTC.